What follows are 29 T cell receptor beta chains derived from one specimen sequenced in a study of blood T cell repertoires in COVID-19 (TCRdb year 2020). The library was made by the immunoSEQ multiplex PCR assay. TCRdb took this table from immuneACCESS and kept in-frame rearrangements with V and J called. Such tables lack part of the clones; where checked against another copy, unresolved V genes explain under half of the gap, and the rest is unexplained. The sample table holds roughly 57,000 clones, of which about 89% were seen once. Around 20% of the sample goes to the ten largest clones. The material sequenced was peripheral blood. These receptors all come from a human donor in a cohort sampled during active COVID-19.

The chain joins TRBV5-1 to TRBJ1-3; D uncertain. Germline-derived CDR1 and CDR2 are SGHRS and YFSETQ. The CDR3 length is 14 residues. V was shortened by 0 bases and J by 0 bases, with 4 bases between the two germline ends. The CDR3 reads CASSLGLSGNTIYF. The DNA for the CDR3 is TGCGCCAGCAGCTTGGGGCTCTCTGGAAACACCATATATTTT.

CDR3 DNA: TGTGCCAGCAGCGGTCCCGGGACAGGGTACGGTGGCTACACCTTC. Translated: CASSGPGTGYGGYTF. J is TRBJ1-2 and V is TRBV5-6, with 9 bases that match TRBD1. This CDR3 is built from 15 residues. From germline, CDR1 is SGHDT and CDR2 YYEEEE. With 4 bases clipped from V and 7 bases from J, the junction kept 11 bases outside the gene matches. The full variable domain, with the rest looked up from reference TRBV5-6 and TRBJ1-2, is DAGVTQSPTHLIKTRGQQVTLRCSPKSGHDTVSWYQQALGQGPQFIFQYYEEEERQRGNFPDRFSGHQFPNYSSELNVNALLLGDSALYLCASSGPGTGYGGYTFGSGTRLTVV.

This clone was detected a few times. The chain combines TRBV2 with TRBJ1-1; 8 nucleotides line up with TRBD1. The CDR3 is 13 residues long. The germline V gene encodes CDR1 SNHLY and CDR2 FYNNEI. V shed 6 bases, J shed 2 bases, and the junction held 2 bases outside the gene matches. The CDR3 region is CASSGQGNTEAFF. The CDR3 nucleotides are TGTGCCAGCAGCGGACAGGGAAACACTGAAGCTTTCTTT.

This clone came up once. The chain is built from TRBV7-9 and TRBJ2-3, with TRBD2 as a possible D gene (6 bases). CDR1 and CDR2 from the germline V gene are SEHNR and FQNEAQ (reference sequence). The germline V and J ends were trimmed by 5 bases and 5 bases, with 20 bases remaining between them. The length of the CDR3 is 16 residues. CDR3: CASSARDLLAGDTQYF. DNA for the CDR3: TGTGCCAGCAGCGCCCGGGACTTGTTAGCAGGAGATACGCAGTATTTT.

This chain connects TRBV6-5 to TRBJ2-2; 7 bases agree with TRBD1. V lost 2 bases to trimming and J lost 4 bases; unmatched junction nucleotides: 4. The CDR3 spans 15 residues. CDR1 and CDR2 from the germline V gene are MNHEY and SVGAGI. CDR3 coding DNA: TGTGCCAGCAGTTACACCGGGACAGCCACCGGGGAGCTGTTTTTT. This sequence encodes CASSYTGTATGELFF.

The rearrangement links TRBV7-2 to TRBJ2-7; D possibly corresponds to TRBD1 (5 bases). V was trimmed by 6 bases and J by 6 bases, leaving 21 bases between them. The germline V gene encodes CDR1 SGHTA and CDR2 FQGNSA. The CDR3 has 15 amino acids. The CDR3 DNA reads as TGTGCCAGCAGGTCAGACAGCTTCAACAAGGGCGAGCAGTACTTC. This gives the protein CASRSDSFNKGEQYF.

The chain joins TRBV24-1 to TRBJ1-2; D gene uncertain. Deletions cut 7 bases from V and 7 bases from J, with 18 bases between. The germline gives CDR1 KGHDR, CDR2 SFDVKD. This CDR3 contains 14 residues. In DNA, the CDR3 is TGTGCCACCAGGCCTTGGCGGCAGATCTGTGGCTACACCTTC. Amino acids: CATRPWRQICGYTF.

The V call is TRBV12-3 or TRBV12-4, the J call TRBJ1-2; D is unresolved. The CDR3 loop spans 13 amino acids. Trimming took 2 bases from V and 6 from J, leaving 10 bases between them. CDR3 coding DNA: TGTGCCAGCAGTTTAACCTACAGTAATGGCTACACCTTC. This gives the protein CASSLTYSNGYTF.

The CDR3 sequence is CASSLPGTELWDTQYF. The DNA for the CDR3 is TGTGCCAGCTCACTACCCGGGACAGAGCTGTGGGATACGCAGTATTTT. The chain combines TRBV18 with TRBJ2-3; 7 bases agree with TRBD1. The germline CDR1 and CDR2 sequences are KGHSH and LQKENI. The length of the CDR3 is 16 residues. With V trimmed by 4 bases and J by 6 bases, 13 bases remained unmatched. The entire variable domain, with the rest obtained from reference TRBV18 and TRBJ2-3, is as follows: NAGVMQNPRHLVRRRGQEARLRCSPMKGHSHVYWYRQLPEEGLKFMVYLQKENIIDESGMPKERFSAEFPKEGPSILRIQQVVRGDSAAYFCASSLPGTELWDTQYFGPGTRLTVL.

For the CDR3, the DNA is TGCAGCGTTGTGGACAGGGCCCGGAACACTGAAGCTTTCTTT. It translates to CSVVDRARNTEAFF. The rearrangement links TRBV29-1 to TRBJ1-1; TRBD1 matches 8 bases. The germline gives CDR1 SQVTM, CDR2 ANQGSEA. V lost 4 bases and J lost 1; bases outside the gene matches: 5. The CDR3 consists of 14 residues.

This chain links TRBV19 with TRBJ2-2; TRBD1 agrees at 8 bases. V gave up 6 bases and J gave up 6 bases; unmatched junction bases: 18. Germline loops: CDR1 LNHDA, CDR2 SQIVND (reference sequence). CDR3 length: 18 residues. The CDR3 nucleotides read TGTGCCAGTAGCCGCAGGTCGGACAGGGTCTGGATCGCCGGGGAGCTGTTTTTT. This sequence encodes CASSRRSDRVWIAGELFF. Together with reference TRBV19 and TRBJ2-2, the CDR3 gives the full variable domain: DGGITQSPKYLFRKEGQNVTLSCEQNLNHDAMYWYRQDPGQGLRLIYYSQIVNDFQKGDIAEGYSVSREKKESFPLTVTSAQKNPTAFYLCASSRRSDRVWIAGELFFGEGSRLTVL.

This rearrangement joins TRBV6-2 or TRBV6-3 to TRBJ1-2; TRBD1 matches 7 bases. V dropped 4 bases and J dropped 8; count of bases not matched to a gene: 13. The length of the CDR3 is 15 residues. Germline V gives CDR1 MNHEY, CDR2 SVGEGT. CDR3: CASSSGGGSLRGYTF. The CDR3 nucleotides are TGTGCCAGCAGTTCAGGGGGAGGAAGCCTTCGGGGCTACACCTTC.

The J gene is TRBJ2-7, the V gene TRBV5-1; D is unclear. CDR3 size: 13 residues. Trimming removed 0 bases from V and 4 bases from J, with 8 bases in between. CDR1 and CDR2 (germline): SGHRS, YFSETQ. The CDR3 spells CASSLAPLYEQYF. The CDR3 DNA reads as TGCGCCAGCAGCTTGGCTCCTCTTTACGAGCAGTACTTC. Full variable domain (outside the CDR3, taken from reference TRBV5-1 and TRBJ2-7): KAGVTQTPRYLIKTRGQQVTLSCSPISGHRSVSWYQQTPGQGLQFLFEYFSETQRNKGNFPGRFSGRQFSNSRSEMNVSTLELGDSALYLCASSLAPLYEQYFGPGTRLTVT.

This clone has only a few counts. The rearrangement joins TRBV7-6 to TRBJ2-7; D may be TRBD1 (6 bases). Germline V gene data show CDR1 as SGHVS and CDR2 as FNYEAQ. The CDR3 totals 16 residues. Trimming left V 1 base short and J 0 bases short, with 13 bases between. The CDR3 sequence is CASSLEDSDPSYEQYF. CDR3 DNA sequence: TGTGCCAGCAGCTTAGAGGACAGCGACCCCTCCTACGAGCAGTACTTC.

This CDR3 reads CASSPSTGAVNTEAFF. The CDR3 DNA is TGCGCCAGCAGCCCCTCGACAGGGGCGGTGAACACTGAAGCTTTCTTT. The genes are TRBV4-1 and TRBJ1-1, with 8 bases matching TRBD1. V trimming: 4 bases; J trimming: 0 bases; junction bases outside the gene matches: 7. CDR3 length: 16 amino acids. Germline-derived CDR1 and CDR2 are MGHRA and YSYEKL.

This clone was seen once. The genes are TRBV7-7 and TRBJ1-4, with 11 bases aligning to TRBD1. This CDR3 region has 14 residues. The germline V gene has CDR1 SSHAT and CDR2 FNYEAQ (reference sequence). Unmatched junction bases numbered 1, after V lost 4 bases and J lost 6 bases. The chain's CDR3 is CASSSGQGDEKLFF. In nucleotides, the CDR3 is TGTGCCAGCAGCTCGGGACAGGGGGATGAAAAACTGTTTTTT.

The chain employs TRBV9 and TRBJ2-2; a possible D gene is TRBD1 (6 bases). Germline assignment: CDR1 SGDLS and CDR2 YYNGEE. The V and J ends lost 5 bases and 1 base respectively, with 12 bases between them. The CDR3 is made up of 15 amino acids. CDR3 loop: CASRTGTRNTGELFF. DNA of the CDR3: TGTGCCAGCAGAACAGGGACCAGGAACACCGGGGAGCTGTTTTTT.

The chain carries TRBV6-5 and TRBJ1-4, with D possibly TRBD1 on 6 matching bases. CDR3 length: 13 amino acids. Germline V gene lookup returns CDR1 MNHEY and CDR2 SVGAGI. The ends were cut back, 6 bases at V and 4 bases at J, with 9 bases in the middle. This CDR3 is CASRPGDNEKLFF. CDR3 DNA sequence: TGTGCCAGCAGACCAGGGGATAATGAAAAACTGTTTTTT.

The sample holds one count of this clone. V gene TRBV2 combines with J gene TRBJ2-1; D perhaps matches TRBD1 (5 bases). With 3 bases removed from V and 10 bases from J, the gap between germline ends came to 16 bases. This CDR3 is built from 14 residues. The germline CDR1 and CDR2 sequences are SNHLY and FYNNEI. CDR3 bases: TGTGCCAGCAGTGAGCAGGGCCGGGTAGGGGAGCAGTTCTTC. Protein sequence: CASSEQGRVGEQFF.

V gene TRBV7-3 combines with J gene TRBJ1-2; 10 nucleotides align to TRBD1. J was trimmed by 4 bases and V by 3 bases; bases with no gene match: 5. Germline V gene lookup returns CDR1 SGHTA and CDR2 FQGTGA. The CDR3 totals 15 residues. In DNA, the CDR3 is TGTGCCAGCAGCTTGACAGGGGGCAGTGTCTATGGCTACACCTTC. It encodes CASSLTGGSVYGYTF. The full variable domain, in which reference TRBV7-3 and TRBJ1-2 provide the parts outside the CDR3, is GAGVSQTPSNKVTEKGKYVELRCDPISGHTALYWYRQSLGQGPEFLIYFQGTGAADDSGLPNDRFFAVRPEGSVSTLKIQRTERGDSAVYLCASSLTGGSVYGYTFGSGTRLTVV.

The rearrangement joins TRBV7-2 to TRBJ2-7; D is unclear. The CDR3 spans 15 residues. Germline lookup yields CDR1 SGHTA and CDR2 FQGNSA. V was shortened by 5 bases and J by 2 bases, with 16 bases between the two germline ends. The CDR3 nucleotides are TGTGCCAGCAGCACGAGTCCTACTGGGCCCTACGAGCAGTACTTC. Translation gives CASSTSPTGPYEQYF.

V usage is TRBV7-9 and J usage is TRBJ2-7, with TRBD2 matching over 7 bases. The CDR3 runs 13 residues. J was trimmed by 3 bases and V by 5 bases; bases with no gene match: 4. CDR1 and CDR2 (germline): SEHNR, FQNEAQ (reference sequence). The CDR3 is CASSPRTSYEQYF. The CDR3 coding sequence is TGTGCCAGCAGCCCCAGGACTAGCTACGAGCAGTACTTC.

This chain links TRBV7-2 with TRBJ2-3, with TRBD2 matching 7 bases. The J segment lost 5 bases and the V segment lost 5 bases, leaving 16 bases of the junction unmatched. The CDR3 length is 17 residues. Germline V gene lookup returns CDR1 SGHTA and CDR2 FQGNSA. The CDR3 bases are TGTGCCAGCAGCCCCCGGACTAGATCCCTTAACATAGATACGCAGTATTTT. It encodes CASSPRTRSLNIDTQYF.

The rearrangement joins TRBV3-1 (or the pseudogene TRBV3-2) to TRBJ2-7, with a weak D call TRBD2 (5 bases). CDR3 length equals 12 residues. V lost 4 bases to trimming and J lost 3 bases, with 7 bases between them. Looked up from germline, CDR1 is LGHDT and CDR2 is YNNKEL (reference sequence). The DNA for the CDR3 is TGTGCCAGCAGCCCCGGGGTCTACGAGCAGTACTTC. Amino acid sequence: CASSPGVYEQYF.

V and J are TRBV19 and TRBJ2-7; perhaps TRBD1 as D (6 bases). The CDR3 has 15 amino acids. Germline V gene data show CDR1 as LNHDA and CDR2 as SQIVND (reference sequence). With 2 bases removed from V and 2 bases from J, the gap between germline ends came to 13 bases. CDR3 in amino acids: CASSIFGTLPYEQYF. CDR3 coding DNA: TGTGCCAGTAGTATATTCGGGACATTGCCCTACGAGCAGTACTTC.

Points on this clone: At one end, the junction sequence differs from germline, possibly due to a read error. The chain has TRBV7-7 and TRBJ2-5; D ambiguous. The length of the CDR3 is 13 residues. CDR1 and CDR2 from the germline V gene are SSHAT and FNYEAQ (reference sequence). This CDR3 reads CASSFGEQETQYF. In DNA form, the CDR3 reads TGTGCTAGCAGCTTCGGAGAGCAAGAGACCCAGTACTTC.

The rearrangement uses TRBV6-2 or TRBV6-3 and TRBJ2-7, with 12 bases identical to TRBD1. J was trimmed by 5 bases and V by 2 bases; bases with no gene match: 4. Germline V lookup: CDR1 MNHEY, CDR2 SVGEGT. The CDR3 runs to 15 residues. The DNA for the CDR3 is TGTGCCAGCAGTTACCCGGGACAGGGGGCGAACGAGCAGTACTTC. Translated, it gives CASSYPGQGANEQYF.

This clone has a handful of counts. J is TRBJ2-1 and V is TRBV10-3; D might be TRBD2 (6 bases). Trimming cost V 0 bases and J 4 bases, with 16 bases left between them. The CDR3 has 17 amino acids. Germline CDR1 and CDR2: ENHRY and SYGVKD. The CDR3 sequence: CAISESTASGDYNEQFF. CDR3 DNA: TGTGCCATCAGTGAGTCGACTGCGTCGGGGGATTACAATGAGCAGTTCTTC.

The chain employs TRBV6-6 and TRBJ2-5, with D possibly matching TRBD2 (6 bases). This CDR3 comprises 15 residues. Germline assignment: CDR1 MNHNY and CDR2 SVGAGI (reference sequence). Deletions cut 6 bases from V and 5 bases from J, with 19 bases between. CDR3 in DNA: TGTGCCAGCAGGGAGACGGCCTCCGGAGGGGAGACCCAGTACTTC. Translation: CASRETASGGETQYF.